There are many counts of the clone carrying this T cell receptor (beta chain). The antigen is unknown. This beta chain came through as a stray read in a library set up for alpha chains, and its size says little. Documented time point: sample taken at primary tumor resection. Material for sequencing was whole RNA from tumor, nontumor lung or frozen PBMC, left unsorted. The donor population consisted of approximately 79 patients with untreated, early-stage non-small cell lung cancer. The data were taken from a study of spatial heterogeneity in lung cancer. Study-level information: Alpha-chain sequences were consistently detected less often than beta-chain sequences. Study conclusions and caveats: Ubiquitous expanded tumor TCRs showed up in blood more at resection than follow-up.

Every TCR cDNA molecule bore its own unique molecular identifier. TCRdb used MiXCR to reprocess the 5' RACE reads, holding one entry per CDR3 protein. Of under 11,000 distinct CDR3 sequences listed, 3.5% to 4.5% were seen once; the top ten hold less than 65%. This TCR was sampled from a female donor with early-stage non-small cell lung cancer. Specimen: PBMCs, collected at surgery.

CDR3 amino acids: CASSNGPGGLPDTQYF. The DNA for the CDR3 is TGTGCCAGCAGTAACGGGCCCGGGGGCCTCCCAGATACGCAGTATTTT. The V and J genes are TRBV6-2 or TRBV6-3 and TRBJ2-3; TRBD1 or TRBD2 may be the D gene (6 bases each). The V end lost 5 bases, the J end lost 4 bases, and 19 bases lay between the germline ends. CDR1 is MNHEY, CDR2 SVGEGT, per germline. The CDR3 is made up of 16 amino acids.